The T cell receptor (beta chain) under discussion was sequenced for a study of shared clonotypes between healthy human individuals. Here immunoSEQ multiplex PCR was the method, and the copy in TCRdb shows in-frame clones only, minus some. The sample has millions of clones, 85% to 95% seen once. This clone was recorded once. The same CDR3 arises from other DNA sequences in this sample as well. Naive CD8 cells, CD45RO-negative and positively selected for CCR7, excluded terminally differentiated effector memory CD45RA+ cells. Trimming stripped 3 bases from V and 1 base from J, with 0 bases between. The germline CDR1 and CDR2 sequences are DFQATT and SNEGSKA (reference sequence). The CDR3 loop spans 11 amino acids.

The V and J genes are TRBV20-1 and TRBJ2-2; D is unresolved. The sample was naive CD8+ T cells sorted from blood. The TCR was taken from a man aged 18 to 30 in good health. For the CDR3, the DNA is TGCAGTGCTAGGAACACCGGGGAGCTGTTTTTT. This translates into CSARNTGELFF.